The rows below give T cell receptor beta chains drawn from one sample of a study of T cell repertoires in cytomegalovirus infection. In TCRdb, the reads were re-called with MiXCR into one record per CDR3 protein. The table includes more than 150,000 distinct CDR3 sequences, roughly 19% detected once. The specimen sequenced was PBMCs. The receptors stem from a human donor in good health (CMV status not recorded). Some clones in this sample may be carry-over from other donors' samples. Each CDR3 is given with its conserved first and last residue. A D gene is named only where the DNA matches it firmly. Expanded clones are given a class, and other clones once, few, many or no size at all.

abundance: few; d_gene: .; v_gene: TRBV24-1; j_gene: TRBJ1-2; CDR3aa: CATSDTTESYGYTF; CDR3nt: TGTGCCACCAGTGATACGACCGAGAGTTATGGCTACACCTTC
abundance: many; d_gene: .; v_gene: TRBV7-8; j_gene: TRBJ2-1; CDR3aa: CASSLVSSYNEQFF; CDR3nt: TGTGCCAGCAGCTTAGTCTCCTCCTACAATGAGCAGTTCTTC
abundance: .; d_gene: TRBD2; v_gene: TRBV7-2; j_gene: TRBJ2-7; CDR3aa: CASSFSGGYYEQYF; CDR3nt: TGTGCCAGCAGTTTTAGCGGGGGTTACTACGAGCAGTACTTC
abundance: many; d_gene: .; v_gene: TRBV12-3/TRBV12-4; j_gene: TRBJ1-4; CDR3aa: CASSLSDAKPLFF; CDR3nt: TGTGCCAGCAGTTTATCCGACGCCAAACCCCTGTTTTTT
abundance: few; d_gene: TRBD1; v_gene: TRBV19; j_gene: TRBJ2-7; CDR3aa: CASSSQGANHEQYF; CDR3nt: TGTGCCAGTAGTTCACAGGGGGCGAATCACGAGCAGTACTTC
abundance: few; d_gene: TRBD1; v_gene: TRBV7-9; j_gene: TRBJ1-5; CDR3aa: CASSFGTGGVSGNQPQHF; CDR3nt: TGTGCCAGCAGCTTCGGGACAGGAGGGGTTTCGGGCAATCAGCCCCAGCATTTT
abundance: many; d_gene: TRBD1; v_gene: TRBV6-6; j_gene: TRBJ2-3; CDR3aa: CASSHGTGPDTQYF; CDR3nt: TGTGCCAGCAGTCATGGGACAGGGCCAGATACGCAGTATTTT
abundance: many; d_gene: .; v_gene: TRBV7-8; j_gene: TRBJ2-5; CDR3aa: CASSLIGMVQETQYF; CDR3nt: TGTGCCAGCAGCTTAATCGGGATGGTGCAAGAGACCCAGTACTTC
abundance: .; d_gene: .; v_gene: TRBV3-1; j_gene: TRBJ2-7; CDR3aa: CASSQGVKGGEQYF; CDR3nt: TGTGCCAGCAGCCAAGGGGTCAAGGGGGGCGAGCAGTACTTC
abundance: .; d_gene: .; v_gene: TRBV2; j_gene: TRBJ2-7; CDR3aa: CASVIKTGRPYEQYF; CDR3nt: TGTGCCAGCGTGATTAAGACAGGCAGACCCTACGAGCAGTACTTC